This TCR beta chain was sequenced in a study of shared clonotypes between healthy human individuals. Study context: The composition of the donors was a couple of women and a few men aged 18 to 49. CD8 memory received one plate per donor, CD8 naive two, CD4 memory three and CD4 naive three.

In the source study's methods: There were no quality scores in the junction-only immunoSEQ sequences, so filtering differed. Data came from immunoSEQ multiplex PCR; TCRdb stores just in-frame clones and leaves some out. D and trimming come from the DNA, and the V and J calls and clone size come from that table. This sample has 650,000 to 700,000 clones, with roughly 91% found just once. This TCR was sampled from a man in his late teens or twenties in good health. Some clones in this sample may be carry-over from other donors' samples. Sequencing input: memory CD8+ T cells from PBMCs. Subset given: CD45RO+ cells pooled with CCR7-negative TemRA cells.

Written as DNA, the CDR3 is TGCGCCAGCAGCCAAGGGAACGGCTACTACGAGCAGTACTTC. Amino acids: CASSQGNGYYEQYF. The chain employs TRBV4-3 and TRBJ2-7; D unresolved. The CDR3 runs to 14 residues. Germline-derived CDR1 and CDR2 are LGHNA and YSLEER. The V end lost 1 base, the J end lost 3 bases, and 10 bases lay between the germline ends.